These 21 T cell receptor beta chains originate from one sample sequenced in a study of shared clonotypes between healthy human individuals. The method was immunoSEQ multiplex PCR; TCRdb's version includes in-frame clones alone and lacks a portion of them. The sample carries millions of clones, just over 90% recorded once. Sequencing was performed on naive CD4+ T cells sorted from blood. Subset of the sample: CD45RA+ positively selected. Receptors were obtained from a man between 18 and 35 years old in good health.

The rearrangement uses TRBV2 and TRBJ2-3, with a tentative D call TRBD2 (5 bases). The CDR3 totals 14 residues. Deletions cut 6 bases from V and 1 base from J, with 11 bases between. Germline lookup yields CDR1 SNHLY and CDR2 FYNNEI. In DNA, the CDR3 is TGTGCCAGCAGATGGGAGAGGGGCACAGATACGCAGTATTTT. This gives the protein CASRWERGTDTQYF.

The V and J genes are TRBV19 and TRBJ1-4, with TRBD1 identical over 7 bases. The CDR3 is 15 residues long. Germline V gives CDR1 LNHDA, CDR2 SQIVND (reference sequence). Losses at the gene ends were 5 bases for V and 2 bases for J; bases not matched to a gene: 5. The CDR3 DNA is TGTGCCAGTAGTTCTCAGACAGGGACTAATGAAAAACTGTTTTTT. It encodes CASSSQTGTNEKLFF.

This rearrangement joins TRBV30 to TRBJ1-6; TRBD1 matches at 8 bases. The V gene end was trimmed by 4 bases and the J gene end by 10 bases; junction bases not matched to a gene: 6. The CDR3 runs 13 residues. The germline V gene encodes CDR1 GTSNPN and CDR2 SVGIG (reference sequence). The CDR3 loop is CAWTTGVRSPLHF. CDR3 nucleotides: TGTGCCTGGACGACAGGGGTAAGATCACCCCTCCACTTT. Combining the CDR3 with reference TRBV30 and TRBJ1-6 gives the whole variable domain SQTIHQWPATLVQPVGSPLSLECTVEGTSNPNLYWYRQAAGRGLQLLFYSVGIGQISSEVPQNLSASRPQDRQFILSSKKLLLSDSGFYLCAWTTGVRSPLHFGNGTRLTVT.

A single count supports this clone. This rearrangement joins TRBV19 to TRBJ2-2; weak D call: TRBD1 (6 bases). CDR1 and CDR2 (germline): LNHDA, SQIVND (reference sequence). CDR3 length equals 15 residues. V was shortened by 2 bases and J by 0 bases, with 7 bases between the two germline ends. The CDR3 DNA sequence: TGTGCCAGTAGTATACAGGGGACGAACACCGGGGAGCTGTTTTTT. This translates into CASSIQGTNTGELFF. The whole variable domain, remainder taken from reference TRBV19 and TRBJ2-2, is DGGITQSPKYLFRKEGQNVTLSCEQNLNHDAMYWYRQDPGQGLRLIYYSQIVNDFQKGDIAEGYSVSREKKESFPLTVTSAQKNPTAFYLCASSIQGTNTGELFFGEGSRLTVL.

This chain uses TRBV27 with TRBJ2-7; D remains unclear. V lost 3 bases to trimming and J lost 0 bases, with 12 bases between them. CDR3 length equals 15 residues. CDR1 is MNHEY and CDR2 is SMNVEV in the germline V gene (reference sequence). The CDR3: CASSFSQYTSYEQYF. CDR3 DNA: TGTGCCAGCAGTTTTTCCCAGTACACCTCCTACGAGCAGTACTTC.

Comment on this clone: Other DNA sequences in the same sample also yield this CDR3. The chain carries TRBV4-1 and TRBJ2-1; 13 bases fit TRBD2. V gave up 1 base and J gave up 1 base; unmatched junction bases: 1. The CDR3 sequence is 17 residues long. In germline, CDR1 is MGHRA, CDR2 YSYEKL. This chain's CDR3 is CASSQGTSGGSYNEQFF. The DNA of the CDR3 is TGCGCCAGCAGCCAAGGGACTAGCGGGGGTTCCTACAATGAGCAGTTCTTC.

This chain uses TRBV5-1 with TRBJ2-5, with D uncertain. CDR3 length equals 15 residues. Per the germline V gene, CDR1 is SGHRS and CDR2 is YFSETQ. Trimming cost V 2 bases and J 2 bases, with 13 bases left between them. Written as DNA, the CDR3 is TGCGCCAGCAGCTTAAGTTCCGCGACGCAAGAGACCCAGTACTTC. It codes for CASSLSSATQETQYF.

This clone has only one observation. The rearrangement joins TRBV19 to TRBJ2-5, with a weak D call TRBD2 (6 bases). The CDR3 totals 13 residues. V was shortened by 4 bases and J by 5 bases, with 11 bases between the two germline ends. From germline, CDR1 is LNHDA and CDR2 SQIVND (reference sequence). The CDR3 nucleotides read TGTGCCAGTAGTACCCGCGGGAAGGAGACCCAGTACTTC. The encoded protein is CASSTRGKETQYF.

V and J are TRBV30 and TRBJ2-3, with D unclear. The germline CDR1 and CDR2 sequences are GTSNPN and SVGIG (reference sequence). V was shortened by 0 bases and J by 7 bases, with 8 bases between the two germline ends. This CDR3 spans 12 amino acids. CDR3 residues: CAWSVRVNTQYF. The CDR3 nucleotides are TGTGCCTGGAGTGTAAGGGTGAATACGCAGTATTTT.

The chain carries TRBV19 and TRBJ2-2; D is unclear. The CDR3 runs to 14 residues. Looked up from germline, CDR1 is LNHDA and CDR2 is SQIVND (reference sequence). Trimming cost V 6 bases and J 1 base, with 9 bases left between them. In DNA form, the CDR3 reads TGTGCCAGTAGGGAACGTAGGAACACCGGGGAGCTGTTTTTT. This sequence encodes CASRERRNTGELFF.

The gene calls are TRBV7-9 and TRBJ2-1; 7 nucleotides line up with TRBD1. The V gene end was trimmed by 1 base and the J gene end by 7 bases; junction bases not matched to a gene: 4. CDR1 SEHNR and CDR2 FQNEAQ come from the germline V gene (reference sequence). This CDR3 has 14 amino acids. The CDR3 region is CASSLDRGGNEQFF. The CDR3, as DNA: TGTGCCAGCAGCTTAGACAGGGGTGGGAATGAGCAGTTCTTC. The variable domain in full, with the rest retrieved from reference TRBV7-9 and TRBJ2-1, is DTGVSQNPRHKITKRGQNVTFRCDPISEHNRLYWYRQTLGQGPEFLTYFQNEAQLEKSRLLSDRFSAERPKGSFSTLEIQRTEQGDSAMYLCASSLDRGGNEQFFGPGTRLTVL.

This chain uses TRBV5-6 with TRBJ2-7; TRBD1 matches 11 bases. The CDR3 loop spans 15 amino acids. The junction had 8 bases not matched to a gene; V was cut back by 5 bases and J by 4 bases. CDR1 and CDR2 from the germline V gene are SGHDT and YYEEEE. CDR3 bases: TGTGCCAGCAGATTCCTCGGACAGGGGGCGTACGAGCAGTACTTC. It translates to CASRFLGQGAYEQYF.

The chain uses TRBV6-5 and TRBJ2-7, with 9 bases matching TRBD2. J gave up 4 bases and V 3 bases, and 7 bases lay outside the gene matches. The CDR3 extends over 15 amino acids. Germline CDR1 MNHEY, CDR2 SVGAGI. CDR3 in DNA: TGTGCCAGCAGTTATGACAGCGGGAGGACATACGAGCAGTACTTC. It translates to CASSYDSGRTYEQYF.

This chain joins TRBV5-1 and TRBJ2-7, with D uncertain. V gave up 2 bases and J gave up 9 bases, with 18 bases separating them. CDR1 is SGHRS and CDR2 is YFSETQ in the germline V gene. The CDR3 extends over 14 amino acids. The CDR3: CASSFRTDLMGQYF. The CDR3 coding sequence is TGCGCCAGCAGCTTTAGGACCGATCTTATGGGGCAGTACTTC. The full variable domain, completed using reference TRBV5-1 and TRBJ2-7, is KAGVTQTPRYLIKTRGQQVTLSCSPISGHRSVSWYQQTPGQGLQFLFEYFSETQRNKGNFPGRFSGRQFSNSRSEMNVSTLELGDSALYLCASSFRTDLMGQYFGPGTRLTVT.

This clone was counted once. Within the sample, other DNA sequences also encode this same CDR3. The CDR3 DNA is TGTGCCAGTAGTATAGCAGGGGGCCCCTACGAGCAGTACTTC. Protein product: CASSIAGGPYEQYF. The chain links TRBV19 to TRBJ2-7; 8 bases align to TRBD1. Per germline, CDR1 LNHDA and CDR2 SQIVND (reference sequence). The CDR3 is 14 residues long. The J segment lost 2 bases and the V segment lost 1 base, leaving 1 base of the junction unmatched.

The chain is built from TRBV7-6 and TRBJ1-1; 8 bases fit TRBD1. With V trimmed by 4 bases and J by 1 base, 8 bases remained unmatched. CDR1 and CDR2 from the germline V gene are SGHVS and FNYEAQ. This CDR3 region has 16 residues. This CDR3 is CASSSAPGTGNTEAFF. In DNA, the CDR3 is TGTGCCAGCAGCTCCGCCCCCGGGACAGGGAACACTGAAGCTTTCTTT.

The chain recombines TRBV25-1 with TRBJ1-6; maybe TRBD1 (6 bases). The CDR3 is 14 amino acids. The V and J ends lost 2 bases and 10 bases respectively, with 12 bases between them. The germline CDR1 and CDR2 sequences are MGHDK and SYGVNS. The CDR3 DNA reads as TGTGCCAGCAGTGAAGGGGGCCCAACCTCACCCCTCCACTTT. This sequence encodes CASSEGGPTSPLHF.

This clone was recorded a few times. At the DNA level, this CDR3 is encoded by other sequences in the same sample as well. The chain has TRBV9 and TRBJ2-3, with a weak D call TRBD1 (5 bases). V was clipped by 1 base and J by 4 bases, with 7 bases between them. Germline V gene lookup returns CDR1 SGDLS and CDR2 YYNGEE. The CDR3 has 13 amino acids. The CDR3 here is CASSVTGSDTQYF. CDR3 sequence (DNA): TGTGCCAGCAGCGTAACAGGCTCAGATACGCAGTATTTT.

The chain recombines TRBV18 with TRBJ2-5, with D perhaps assigned TRBD1 or TRBD2 (7 bases each). CDR1 is KGHSH, CDR2 LQKENI, per germline. CDR3 length: 13 amino acids. The V end lost 8 bases, the J end lost 2 bases, and 12 bases lay between the germline ends. The CDR3 loop reads CASQGGQQETQYF. CDR3 sequence (DNA): TGTGCCAGCCAGGGGGGGCAGCAAGAGACCCAGTACTTC.

This clone was counted a single time. V usage is TRBV5-1 and J usage is TRBJ2-7, with TRBD1 matching over 7 bases. Losses at the gene ends were 4 bases for V and 1 base for J; bases not matched to a gene: 8. The length of the CDR3 is 15 residues. The germline V gene encodes CDR1 SGHRS and CDR2 YFSETQ. DNA of the CDR3: TGCGCCAGCAGCATAGGGACAGCCAGTTCCTACGAGCAGTACTTC. Its protein is CASSIGTASSYEQYF.

The chain recombines TRBV2 with TRBJ1-5; 9 nucleotides align to TRBD1. The CDR3 loop spans 14 amino acids. Trimming took 7 bases from V and 1 from J; bases not matched to a gene: 2. CDR1 SNHLY and CDR2 FYNNEI come from the germline V gene. The CDR3 nucleotides read TGTGCCAGCAAAGGGACAGGGAGCAATCAGCCCCAGCATTTT. Encoded protein: CASKGTGSNQPQHF. Based on the CDR3 plus reference TRBV2 and TRBJ1-5, the full variable domain is EPEVTQTPSHQVTQMGQEVILRCVPISNHLYFYWYRQILGQKVEFLVSFYNNEISEKSEIFDDQFSVERPDGSNFTLKIRSTKLEDSAMYFCASKGTGSNQPQHFGDGTRLSIL.